This TCR beta chain derives from a study of beta chain features in type 1 diabetes. Cells sorted by CD45RO/CCR7/CD25/CD127/CD95/CD27 comprised CD4+ naive, central memory, regulatory and stem cell-like memory cells. Study-wide results and caveats: People with Type 1 diabetes carried modestly yet significantly shorter TCRB CDR3s in all four CD4+ subsets. Any HLA effect on TCRB rearrangement was left unresolved by small sub-analyses.

Sequencing targeted expressed TCRB transcripts, as all isolated RNA had been reverse transcribed. Measured with immunoSEQ multiplex PCR; TCRdb has only the in-frame clones, and not every one. The repertoire has over 150,000 clones, about 8.1% of them found once; the top ten carry 0.65%. Ten or more counts support this clone. As yet, its antigen is unknown. V lost 0 bases and J lost 6; bases outside the gene matches: 5. The CDR3 is 16 amino acids. Germline CDR1 SGHTA, CDR2 FQGNSA. This chain uses TRBV7-2 with TRBJ2-7; TRBD2 matches 13 bases. The sample comprised central memory CD4+ T cells from blood. The TCR sequence derives from a man between 18 and 35 years old in good health. CDR3 nucleotide sequence: TGTGCCAGCAGCTTAGCGACTCGACTAGCGGGGGGCGAGCAGTACTTC. This sequence encodes CASSLATRLAGGEQYF.